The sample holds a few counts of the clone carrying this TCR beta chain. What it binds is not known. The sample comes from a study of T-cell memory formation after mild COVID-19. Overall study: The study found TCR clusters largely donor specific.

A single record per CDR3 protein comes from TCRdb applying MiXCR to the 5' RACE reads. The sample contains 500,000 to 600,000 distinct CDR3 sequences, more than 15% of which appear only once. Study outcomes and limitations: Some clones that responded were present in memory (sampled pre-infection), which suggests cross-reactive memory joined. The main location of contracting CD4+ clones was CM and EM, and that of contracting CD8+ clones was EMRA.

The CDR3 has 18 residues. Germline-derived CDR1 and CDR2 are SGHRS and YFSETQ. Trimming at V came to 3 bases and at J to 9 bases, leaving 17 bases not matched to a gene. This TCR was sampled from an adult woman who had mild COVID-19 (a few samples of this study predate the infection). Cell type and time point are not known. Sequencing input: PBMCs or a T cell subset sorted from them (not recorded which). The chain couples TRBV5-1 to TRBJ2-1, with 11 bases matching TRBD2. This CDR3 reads CASSWPGLAGTGRSEQFF. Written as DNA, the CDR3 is TGCGCCAGCAGCTGGCCCGGACTAGCGGGCACAGGGCGCAGTGAGCAGTTCTTC.